This T cell receptor beta chain was observed in a study of blood T cell repertoires in COVID-19. Study details: Material from acute and convalescent COVID-19 was sourced from the United States, Italy and Spain. From T cells, B-cell-depleted T cells, or PBMCs came the material, which was cDNA or gDNA.

Source study methods: Amplification of reference gene primers provided the estimated nucleated cell counts. Assay used: immunoSEQ multiplex PCR; TCRdb lists only in-frame clones, some missing. That table gives V, J and clone size, and the DNA gave D and trimming. The table has approximately 45,000 clones, about 87% seen once; the top ten hold approximately 5%. The germline V and J ends were trimmed by 3 bases and 4 bases, with 10 bases remaining between them. The CDR3 sequence is 13 residues long. In germline, CDR1 is SGHDT, CDR2 YYEEEE. The receptor was derived from a human donor in a cohort sampled during active COVID-19. The chain uses TRBV5-6 and TRBJ1-2; perhaps TRBD1 as D (6 bases). The sample was peripheral blood. The CDR3 DNA is TGTGCCAGCAGCTACCCGACAGGCTATGGCTACACCTTC. Protein product: CASSYPTGYGYTF. The full variable domain, completed using reference TRBV5-6 and TRBJ1-2, is DAGVTQSPTHLIKTRGQQVTLRCSPKSGHDTVSWYQQALGQGPQFIFQYYEEEERQRGNFPDRFSGHQFPNYSSELNVNALLLGDSALYLCASSYPTGYGYTFGSGTRLTVV.